This T cell receptor beta chain was obtained from a study of T cell responses to AZD1222 COVID-19 vaccine (dated by TCRdb to the early 2020s). At the level of the whole study: AZD1222 recipients given second doses at about 4 weeks or at about 12 weeks were pooled, since spike-specific TCR depth and breadth were not found to differ between the two schedules. TCR sequencing was performed for roughly 240 trial participants, of whom about 200 were given two doses of AZD1222 and around 25 were given two doses of MenACWY control vaccine. Trial participants were enrolled into age subgroups of 18-55, 56-69 and 70-plus years, which contained 148, 28 and 57 TCR-sequenced participants, respectively.

V lost 4 bases and J lost 6 bases, and the count of bases not matched to a germline gene is 8. CDR1 and CDR2 were assigned from the germline V gene (reference sequence) as LGHDT and YNNKEL. From the cysteine through the phenylalanine, the CDR3 covers 16 amino acids. Just CDR3 DNA is preserved here, 48 bases in frame from base 1. General findings and caveats noted by the study authors: Conclusions about previously exposed vaccinees were limited because only a handful of AZD1222 recipients were SARS-CoV-2 seropositive at baseline. The 56-69-year group was small, and its depth increase did not reach significance, likely because of low power. After two AZD1222 doses, both the breadth and the depth of spike-specific TCRs were significantly higher than at day 0 and than in MenACWY recipients. Epitopes outside the regions mutated in the B.1.351 and B.1.1.7 variants were reportedly recognized by nearly half of the unique spike-specific TCRs. Because no samples from the day 14 peak response were available, repertoires could be characterized only after the peak T cell response. Participants were mostly white British and included more females than males, and it was suggested by the authors that clonal diversity may have been underestimated. CD4 TCRs associated with the vaccine covered the entire spike protein, and the dominant responses were in regions 160-218 and 743-854.

This specimen's time point label, interpreted: baseline before first vaccination. Samples from vaccinated people were obtained from the UK trials COV001 and COV002, which included a single-blind randomized controlled phase 2/3 trial of AZD1222 (ChAdOx1 nCoV-19) in healthy adults. For TCRbeta chain sequencing, PBMC samples from trial participants were taken at day 0 and at day 28 after the second dose. The CDR3 regions of human TCRbeta chains were analyzed by immunosequencing. From the authors' description of their analysis: TCRs in the repertoires were compared against a reference library of SARS-CoV-2-specific TCRs that had been generated with the MIRA antigen-specificity platform. Breadth meant the fraction of unique TCRs that were SARS-CoV-2-associated, whereas depth meant the fraction of total T cells that were SARS-CoV-2-associated. Using the MIRA data, every spike-specific TCR was mapped to the spike region that the TCR reacted to and assigned to either a CD4 or a CD8 class. Log10-transformed breadth and depth values were compared by one-way ANOVA with Sidak's multiple comparisons tests. TCRdb carries this immuneACCESS record with in-frame sequences only. Its versions omit some clonotypes, under half of them owing to an unresolved V gene in the studies checked, with the rest unexplained. V, J and clone size are taken as reported in that table, and D and trimming were inferred from the DNA itself. For this sample the table gives over 120,000 clones, of which 92% were detected only once. The ten largest clones take up around 3.6% of the sample.

Concerning this clone itself: The antigen it binds to is not known. Base-call qualities are not available, and no considerably larger clone is one nucleotide away.

This sample comprised peripheral blood, obtained on day 0 of AZD1222 vaccination. The rearrangement combines TRBV3-1 (or the pseudogene TRBV3-2) with TRBJ1-4; the central 10 bases match TRBD1. This receptor was taken from an adult in good health. The bases read TGTGCCAGCAGCCTCCGAAGGACAGGGGGATATGAAAAACTGTTTTTT. It translates to CASSLRRTGGYEKLFF.